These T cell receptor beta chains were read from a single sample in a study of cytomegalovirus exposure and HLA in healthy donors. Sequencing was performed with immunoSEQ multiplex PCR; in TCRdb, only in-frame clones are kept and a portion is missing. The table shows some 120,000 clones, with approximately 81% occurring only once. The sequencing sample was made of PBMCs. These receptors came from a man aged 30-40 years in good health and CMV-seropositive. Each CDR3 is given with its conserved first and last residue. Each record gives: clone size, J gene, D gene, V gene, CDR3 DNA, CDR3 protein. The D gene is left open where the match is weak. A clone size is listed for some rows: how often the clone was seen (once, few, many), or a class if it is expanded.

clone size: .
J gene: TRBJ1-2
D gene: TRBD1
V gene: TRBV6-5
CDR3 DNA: TGTGCCAGCAGTCACGGACAGGGCGGATATGGCTACACCTTC
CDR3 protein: CASSHGQGGYGYTF

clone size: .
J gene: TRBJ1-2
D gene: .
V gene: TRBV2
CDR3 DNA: TGTGCCAGCAGTATCCCCCCAGAGGCTGGGTATGGCTACACCTTC
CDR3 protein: CASSIPPEAGYGYTF

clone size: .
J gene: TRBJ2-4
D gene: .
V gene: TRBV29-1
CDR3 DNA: TGCAGCGTTGGGACAGCCCTAGCCAAAAACATTCAGTACTTC
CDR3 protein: CSVGTALAKNIQYF

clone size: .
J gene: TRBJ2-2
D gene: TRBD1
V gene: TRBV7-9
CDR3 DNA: TGTGCCAGCAGCCCGGACAGGGGACTGGACACCGGGGAGCTGTTTTTT
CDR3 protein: CASSPDRGLDTGELFF

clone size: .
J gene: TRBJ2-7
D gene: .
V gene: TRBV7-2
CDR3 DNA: TGTGCCAACAGCGGGGACAGTAGATACGAGCAGTACTTC
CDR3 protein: CANSGDSRYEQYF

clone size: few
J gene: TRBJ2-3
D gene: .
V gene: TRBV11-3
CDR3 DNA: TGTGCCAGCAGCTCCATAGTGACAGGTGTTATGACAGATACGCAGTATTTT
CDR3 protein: CASSSIVTGVMTDTQYF

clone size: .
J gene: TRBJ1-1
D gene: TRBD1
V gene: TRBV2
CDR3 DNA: TGTGCCAGCATGATGGACAGGGGGAACCCTGAAGCTTTCTTT
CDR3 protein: CASMMDRGNPEAFF

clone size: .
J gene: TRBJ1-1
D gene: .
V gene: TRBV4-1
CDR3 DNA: TGCGCCAGCAGCCCTCTACAGGGCGGCGTGGCTGAAGCTTTCTTT
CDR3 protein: CASSPLQGGVAEAFF

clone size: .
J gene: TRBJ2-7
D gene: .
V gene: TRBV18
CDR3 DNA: TGTGCCAGCTCACCACTACAGGGCGGCTCCTACGAGCAGTACTTC
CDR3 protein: CASSPLQGGSYEQYF

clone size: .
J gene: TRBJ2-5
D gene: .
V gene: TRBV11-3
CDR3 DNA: TGTGCCAGCAGCTTGTCGGGGGGCATGGAGACCCAGTACTTC
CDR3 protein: CASSLSGGMETQYF

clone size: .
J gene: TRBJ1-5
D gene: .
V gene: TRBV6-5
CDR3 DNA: TGTGCCAGCAGTGACGAGCGACATCAGCCCCAGCATTTT
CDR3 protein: CASSDERHQPQHF

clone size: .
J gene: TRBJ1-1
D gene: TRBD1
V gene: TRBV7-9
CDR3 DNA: TGTGCCAGCAGCAAAGGGACAGACAAGGCGGCTGAAGCTTTCTTT
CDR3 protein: CASSKGTDKAAEAFF

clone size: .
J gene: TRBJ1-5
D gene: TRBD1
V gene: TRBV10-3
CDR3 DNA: TGTGCCATCAGTAGGACAGGGGGGACCTATCAGCCCCAGCATTTT
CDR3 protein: CAISRTGGTYQPQHF

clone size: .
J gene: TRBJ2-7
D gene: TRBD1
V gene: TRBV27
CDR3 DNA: TGTGCCAGCAGTTCCGGGACAGGATACTACGAGCAGTACTTC
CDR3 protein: CASSSGTGYYEQYF

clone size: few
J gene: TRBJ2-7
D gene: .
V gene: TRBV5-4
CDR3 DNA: TGTGCCAGCAGCTTGCTGGCGGCCGGCTCCTACGAGCAGTACTTC
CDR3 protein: CASSLLAAGSYEQYF